A single sample is the source of the 9 T cell receptor beta chains below, sequenced in a study of blood T cell repertoires in COVID-19. Some clones are missing from TCRdb's copy, which holds only in-frame ones; the method was immunoSEQ multiplex PCR. The sample consists of some 270,000 clones, around 93% of them appearing once. Sequencing was done on a sample of PBMCs or T cells enriched from blood (not recorded which). Receptor source: a middle-aged man who had been exposed to COVID-19.

The chain combines TRBV30 with TRBJ1-6, with D possibly TRBD1 on 5 matching bases. The germline V and J ends were trimmed by 4 bases and 7 bases, with 11 bases remaining between them. Germline V CDR1 and CDR2: GTSNPN, SVGIG (reference sequence). This CDR3 region has 13 residues. This chain's CDR3 is CAWTRVGNSPLHF. CDR3 bases: TGTGCCTGGACCAGGGTGGGGAATTCACCCCTCCACTTT.

The chain recombines TRBV15 with TRBJ1-6; TRBD1 aligns across 7 bases. Germline V gene sequence: CDR1 LNHNV, CDR2 YYDKDF (reference sequence). V was clipped by 0 bases and J by 7 bases; unmatched bases: 3. The CDR3 totals 15 residues. CDR3 amino acids: CATSRDVQGNSPLHF. CDR3 nucleotide sequence: TGTGCCACCAGCAGAGATGTACAGGGGAATTCACCCCTCCACTTT.

The chain couples TRBV15 to TRBJ1-2; D is ambiguous. Trimming took off 3 bases at V and 3 bases at J, with 11 bases between the two ends. The CDR3 extends over 14 amino acids. Looked up from germline, CDR1 is LNHNV and CDR2 is YYDKDF (reference sequence). The CDR3 DNA is TGTGCCACCAGCAGTGGCCCCGGGGACTATGGCTACACCTTC. This translates into CATSSGPGDYGYTF. Combining the CDR3 with reference TRBV15 and TRBJ1-2 gives the whole variable domain DAMVIQNPRYQVTQFGKPVTLSCSQTLNHNVMYWYQQKSSQAPKLLFHYYDKDFNNEADTPDNFQSRRPNTSFCFLDIRSPGLGDTAMYLCATSSGPGDYGYTFGSGTRLTVV.

The V call is TRBV3-1 (or the pseudogene TRBV3-2), the J call TRBJ2-3; possibly TRBD1 for D (6 bases). CDR3 size: 14 residues. Trimming cost V 5 bases and J 14 bases, with 23 bases left between them. The germline V gene encodes CDR1 LGHDT and CDR2 YNNKEL (reference sequence). CDR3 nucleotide sequence: TGTGCCAGCAGCACTACTCGAGGACAGCAAAAGTTGTATTTT. Its protein is CASSTTRGQQKLYF.

The chain combines TRBV7-2 with TRBJ1-4, with 7 nucleotides matching TRBD1. With V trimmed by 2 bases and J by 5 bases, 5 bases remained unmatched. The CDR3 consists of 15 residues. Germline V CDR1 and CDR2: SGHTA, FQGNSA. The DNA of the CDR3 is TGTGCCAGCAGCTTATTAGGGACAGAGAATGAAAAACTGTTTTTT. It is translated as CASSLLGTENEKLFF.

V usage is TRBV7-3 and J usage is TRBJ2-7; TRBD1 matches at 9 bases. In germline, CDR1 is SGHTA, CDR2 FQGTGA. Trimming took 3 bases from V and 5 from J; bases not matched to a gene: 2. There are 13 residues in the CDR3. CDR3 residues: CASSFDRGNEQYF. The CDR3 DNA reads TGTGCCAGCAGCTTCGACAGGGGGAACGAGCAGTACTTC. The variable domain in full, with the rest retrieved from reference TRBV7-3 and TRBJ2-7, is GAGVSQTPSNKVTEKGKYVELRCDPISGHTALYWYRQSLGQGPEFLIYFQGTGAADDSGLPNDRFFAVRPEGSVSTLKIQRTERGDSAVYLCASSFDRGNEQYFGPGTRLTVT.

This rearrangement joins TRBV21-1 to TRBJ1-2; the D segment call TRBD1 is taken from the table without a DNA check. TRBV21-1 is a listed pseudogene. This CDR3 is built from 18 residues. As DNA, the CDR3 is TGTGCCAGCAGCTATATACATTCCCCCCCCTCCTCTAACTATGGCTACACCTTC. The encoded protein is CASSYIHSPPSSNYGYTF.

With respect to this clone: This CDR3 is also generated by other DNA sequences in the sample. The genes are TRBV28 and TRBJ1-1; maybe TRBD1 (6 bases). This CDR3 spans 12 amino acids. Per germline, CDR1 MDHEN and CDR2 SYDVKM. Trimming shortened V by 6 bases and J by 1 base, and 6 bases separated the two germline ends. DNA of the CDR3: TGTGCCAGCAGGGACAGGAACACTGAAGCTTTCTTT. This gives the protein CASRDRNTEAFF.

The chain uses TRBV11-3 and TRBJ2-3; D remains ambiguous. Germline CDR1 is SGHNT and CDR2 is YENEEA. V lost 7 bases and J lost 1, with 9 bases in between. The CDR3 has 13 amino acids. Here the CDR3 reads CASKLTGTDTQYF. The CDR3 DNA follows: TGTGCCAGCAAGTTAACGGGCACAGATACGCAGTATTTT.